One and the same sample provided the 15 T cell receptor beta chains below, sequenced in a study of cytotoxic CD8 clonotypes in ibrutinib-treated CLL. This table comes from immunoSEQ multiplex PCR, and its TCRdb copy is limited to in-frame clones, with some not included. The sample records about 200,000 clones, over 60% being singletons. This sample comprised PBMCs, obtained after 24 months of ibrutinib treatment. Receptors were obtained from a human donor with chronic lymphocytic leukemia.

The chain joins TRBV14 to TRBJ1-1, with TRBD1 matching over 10 bases. The V gene's germline CDR1 is SGHDN and CDR2 FVKESK. V was clipped by 0 bases and J by 1 base; unmatched bases: 14. CDR3 length: 20 amino acids. The CDR3 loop reads CASSQDAPSRDRGENTEAFF. As DNA, the CDR3 is TGTGCCAGCAGCCAAGATGCCCCGTCCCGGGACAGGGGCGAGAACACTGAAGCTTTCTTT.

V gene TRBV30 combines with J gene TRBJ1-5; D is unclear. Trimming stripped 7 bases from V and 8 bases from J, with 21 bases between. Germline V gene data show CDR1 as GTSNPN and CDR2 as SVGIG (reference sequence). There are 14 residues in the CDR3. In DNA, the CDR3 is TGTGCCTACACCCCTGGCGGGGTGGAAAAGCCCCAGCATTTT. It yields the protein CAYTPGGVEKPQHF.

This rearrangement joins TRBV7-9 to TRBJ2-1, with 7 bases that match TRBD2. V lost 1 base to trimming and J lost 5 bases; unmatched junction nucleotides: 2. Per germline, CDR1 SEHNR and CDR2 FQNEAQ (reference sequence). The CDR3 runs 14 residues. CDR3 sequence: CASSLGLADNEQFF. The DNA for the CDR3 is TGTGCCAGCAGCTTAGGACTAGCCGACAATGAGCAGTTCTTC.

The J gene is TRBJ1-3, the V gene TRBV6-5, with D hard to call. The CDR3 loop spans 15 amino acids. The V end lost 5 bases, the J end lost 0 bases, and 11 bases lay between the germline ends. CDR1 MNHEY and CDR2 SVGAGI come from the germline V gene. The CDR3 coding sequence is TGTGCCAGCAGTCCCGACCGAGACTCTGGAAACACCATATATTTT. This codes for CASSPDRDSGNTIYF.

This sequence joins TRBV9 and TRBJ1-1; no definite D call. This CDR3 region has 14 residues. V was trimmed by 4 bases and J by 0 bases, leaving 10 bases between them. Germline lookup yields CDR1 SGDLS and CDR2 YYNGEE. DNA for the CDR3: TGTGCCAGCAGCACACAGTCTATGAACACTGAAGCTTTCTTT. It translates to CASSTQSMNTEAFF.

The chain employs TRBV29-1 and TRBJ2-1; perhaps D is TRBD1 or TRBD2 (5 bases each). The CDR3 has 13 residues. The germline gives CDR1 SQVTM, CDR2 ANQGSEA. The V gene lost 6 bases and the J gene lost 4 bases, with 13 bases spanning the gap. CDR3 nucleotides: TGCAGCGTCGACCGGGACGGTTACAATGAGCAGTTCTTC. Protein: CSVDRDGYNEQFF.

This clone has a single count. This chain links TRBV18 with TRBJ1-5; D gene ambiguous. V gave up 2 bases and J gave up 2 bases, with 4 bases separating them. Germline loops: CDR1 KGHSH, CDR2 LQKENI. This CDR3 comprises 13 residues. The CDR3 is CASSPNGNQPQHF. The CDR3 DNA reads as TGTGCCAGCTCACCAAATGGCAATCAGCCCCAGCATTTT.

The chain recombines TRBV2 with TRBJ2-1; D uncertain. There are 12 residues in the CDR3. Germline CDR1 reads SNHLY; CDR2 reads FYNNEI. With 5 bases removed from V and 5 bases from J, the gap between germline ends came to 7 bases. The CDR3 here is CASSLDDNEQFF. CDR3 DNA: TGTGCCAGCAGTTTGGACGACAATGAGCAGTTCTTC.

This clone was seen only once. The chain employs TRBV2 and TRBJ1-2, with TRBD1 identical over 9 bases. Losses at the gene ends were 4 bases for V and 3 bases for J; bases not matched to a gene: 9. Germline CDR1 is SNHLY and CDR2 is FYNNEI. The CDR3 contains 16 residues. CDR3 region: CASSVTGGSLYYGYTF. CDR3 sequence (DNA): TGTGCCAGCAGTGTGACAGGGGGTAGTCTTTACTATGGCTACACCTTC.

The V gene is TRBV4-1, the J gene TRBJ2-5, with D possibly TRBD2 on 6 matching bases. The CDR3 contains 14 residues. Trimming shortened V by 2 bases and J by 1 base, and 8 bases separated the two germline ends. Looked up from germline, CDR1 is MGHRA and CDR2 is YSYEKL. CDR3 residues: CASSQSGLQETQYF. The CDR3, as DNA: TGCGCCAGCAGCCAAAGCGGGCTCCAAGAGACCCAGTACTTC.

The chain is built from TRBV4-2 and TRBJ2-7, with 9 bases lining up with TRBD2. Germline loops: CDR1 LGHNA, CDR2 YNFKEQ. The CDR3 is 15 amino acids. V lost 0 bases to trimming and J lost 6 bases; unmatched junction nucleotides: 6. The chain's CDR3 is CASSQDLAGGREQYF. As DNA, the CDR3 is TGTGCCAGCAGCCAAGATCTGGCGGGAGGGCGCGAGCAGTACTTC.

The chain links TRBV6-9 to TRBJ2-2; D not certain. In germline, CDR1 is MNHGY, CDR2 SVAAGI. Trimming pared 10 bases from V and 0 bases from J, leaving 15 bases between. The CDR3 consists of 15 residues. This chain's CDR3 is CAINKGLANTGELFF. CDR3 nucleotides: TGTGCCATCAACAAAGGTCTAGCGAACACCGGGGAGCTGTTTTTT.

This clone was observed once. The chain joins TRBV11-2 to TRBJ2-1, with D uncertain. Between the trimmed V and J ends, which lost 4 bases and 3 bases, there was a span of 4 bases. The CDR3 sequence is 12 residues long. Germline CDR1 is SGHAT and CDR2 is FQNNGV. The CDR3 bases are TGTGCCAGCAGCTCTTTCTACAATGAGCAGTTCTTC. Translation: CASSSFYNEQFF.

The chain carries TRBV11-2 and TRBJ2-7; 8 nucleotides agree with TRBD2. The J segment lost 6 bases and the V segment lost 8 bases, leaving 15 bases of the junction unmatched. This CDR3 region has 15 residues. From germline, CDR1 is SGHAT and CDR2 FQNNGV. Written as DNA, the CDR3 is TGTGCCAGCCGCCCGTCCCGGGAGGGCCTGATCGAGCAGTACTTC. It encodes CASRPSREGLIEQYF.

This clone showed up just a few times. The genes are TRBV30 and TRBJ2-1, with TRBD2 identical over 15 bases. CDR1 is GTSNPN and CDR2 is SVGIG in the germline V gene (reference sequence). The V gene end was trimmed by 7 bases and the J gene end by 9 bases; junction bases not matched to a gene: 19. The CDR3 runs to 18 residues. In nucleotides, the CDR3 is TGTGCCTACCGAGAAAATACCGGGACTAGCGGGAGGTTGGGTGAGCAGTTCTTC. Residues: CAYRENTGTSGRLGEQFF.